These 10 T cell receptor beta chains were all obtained from the same sample, sequenced in a study of cytomegalovirus exposure and HLA in healthy donors. The PCR made use of 60 Vbeta and 13 Jbeta primers. Data came from immunoSEQ multiplex PCR; TCRdb stores just in-frame clones and leaves some out. Here the sample spans around 110,000 clones, more than 65% being singletons. Material: PBMCs. The source is a woman between 45 and 60 years old in good health and CMV-seropositive.

J is TRBJ2-2 and V is TRBV6-6; 7 positions match TRBD2. Trimming at V came to 4 bases and at J to 4 bases, leaving 6 bases not matched to a gene. Per germline, CDR1 MNHNY and CDR2 SVGAGI (reference sequence). The CDR3 extends over 15 amino acids. CDR3 in DNA: TGTGCCAGCAGTTTGCCGGGACTAAGCACCGGGGAGCTGTTTTTT. This codes for CASSLPGLSTGELFF.

The chain joins TRBV15 to TRBJ1-4, with D possibly TRBD1 on 6 matching bases. V was cut by 0 bases and J by 11 bases, with 13 bases left in between. This CDR3 is built from 14 residues. In germline, CDR1 is LNHNV, CDR2 YYDKDF (reference sequence). CDR3 DNA sequence: TGTGCCACCAGCAGAGATGGGGGGAGGGGGAAACTGTTTTTT. Residues: CATSRDGGRGKLFF.

The rearrangement uses TRBV5-4 and TRBJ1-2; weak D call: TRBD1 (5 bases). V gave up 1 base and J gave up 4 bases, with 11 bases separating them. From germline, CDR1 is SGHNT and CDR2 YYREEE (reference sequence). The CDR3 extends over 14 amino acids. CDR3 nucleotide sequence: TGTGCCAGCAGCTTGCAGGGAAGATCCTATGGCTACACCTTC. The encoded protein is CASSLQGRSYGYTF. The whole variable domain, filled in from reference TRBV5-4 and TRBJ1-2, reads ETGVTQSPTHLIKTRGQQVTLRCSSQSGHNTVSWYQQALGQGPQFIFQYYREEENGRGNFPPRFSGLQFPNYSSELNVNALELDDSALYLCASSLQGRSYGYTFGSGTRLTVV.

Details on this clone: Within the sample, other DNA sequences also encode this same CDR3. The chain couples TRBV30 to TRBJ2-3; TRBD2 matches at 9 bases. V was pared by 3 bases and J by 0 bases, with 7 bases of the junction left unmatched. The CDR3 length is 16 residues. From germline, CDR1 is GTSNPN and CDR2 SVGIG (reference sequence). The CDR3 loop is CAWSPGLAGSTDTQYF. The DNA for the CDR3 is TGTGCCTGGAGCCCCGGGCTAGCGGGGAGCACAGATACGCAGTATTTT.

This clone was detected a few times. The genes are TRBV2 and TRBJ1-1; 8 bases are a match to TRBD1. From germline, CDR1 is SNHLY and CDR2 FYNNEI. Trimming cost V 4 bases and J 2 bases; bases outside gene matches: 3. CDR3 length: 14 amino acids. CDR3 sequence reads: CASSAGQVNTEAFF. The CDR3 DNA reads TGTGCCAGCAGTGCGGGACAGGTAAACACTGAAGCTTTCTTT.

This clone appeared a few times. The chain is built from TRBV21-1 and TRBJ2-3; TRBD1, the table's D call, lacks a check against the DNA. TRBV21-1 is given as a pseudogene. The CDR3 loop spans 16 amino acids. The CDR3 DNA reads as TGTGCCAGCAGTGATAGGGGGCTTCCCTACACAGATACGCAGTATTTT. This sequence encodes CASSDRGLPYTDTQYF.

This rearrangement joins TRBV19 to TRBJ1-5; D might be TRBD1 (5 bases). V was shortened by 2 bases and J by 4 bases, with 15 bases between the two germline ends. CDR3 length equals 16 residues. The germline V gene has CDR1 LNHDA and CDR2 SQIVND (reference sequence). CDR3 amino acids: CASSIKQGPLNQPQHF. Written as DNA, the CDR3 is TGTGCCAGTAGTATAAAGCAGGGTCCACTTAATCAGCCCCAGCATTTT.

This chain links TRBV14 with TRBJ1-2; 7 bases align to TRBD1. The CDR3 extends over 14 amino acids. Germline V lookup: CDR1 SGHDN, CDR2 FVKESK. Germline trimming cut 4 bases from V and 5 bases from J; bases unmatched to any gene: 7. The CDR3 DNA follows: TGTGCCAGCAGCCGAACCCTGACAGGGTATGGCTACACCTTC. Protein sequence: CASSRTLTGYGYTF.

The rearrangement uses TRBV11-2 and TRBJ1-4, with D maybe TRBD1 (6 bases). The V end was cut by 1 base, the J end by 3 bases, with 15 bases between. Germline CDR1 SGHAT, CDR2 FQNNGV. There are 17 residues in the CDR3. CDR3 amino acids: CASSLGRGGVSNEKLFF. DNA of the CDR3: TGTGCCAGCAGCTTAGGAAGAGGGGGGGTATCTAATGAAAAACTGTTTTTT. Together with reference TRBV11-2 and TRBJ1-4, the CDR3 gives the full variable domain: EAGVAQSPRYKIIEKRQSVAFWCNPISGHATLYWYQQILGQGPKLLIQFQNNGVVDDSQLPKDRFSAERLKGVDSTLKIQPAKLEDSAVYLCASSLGRGGVSNEKLFFGSGTQLSVL.

The CDR3 nucleotides are TGTGCCAGCAGCGACGGGACTAGACCCCTGGAGCAGTACTTC. It translates to CASSDGTRPLEQYF. The chain couples TRBV9 to TRBJ2-7, with TRBD2 matching over 8 bases. The CDR3 length is 14 residues. Germline assignment: CDR1 SGDLS and CDR2 YYNGEE. Germline trimming cut 3 bases from V and 7 bases from J; bases unmatched to any gene: 9.